This TCR beta chain is from a study of blood T cell repertoires in COVID-19. In the study overall: Some COVID-19 samples were acute and others convalescent; all came from the United States, Italy and Spain.

Profiled with immunoSEQ multiplex PCR; TCRdb holds only in-frame clones, not every one. The table has about 260,000 clones, around 84% seen once. This TCR was recovered from a woman in her 40s who had recovered from COVID-19. Sequencing was done on a sample of peripheral blood.

CDR3 region: CASSPGLALYNEQFF. Written as DNA, the CDR3 is TGTGCCAGCAGCCCGGGACTAGCGCTATACAATGAGCAGTTCTTC. The chain joins TRBV6-6 to TRBJ2-1, with 10 positions matching TRBD2. Germline assignment: CDR1 MNHNY and CDR2 SVGAGI (reference sequence). The CDR3 totals 15 residues. The J segment lost 4 bases and the V segment lost 6 bases, leaving 6 bases of the junction unmatched.